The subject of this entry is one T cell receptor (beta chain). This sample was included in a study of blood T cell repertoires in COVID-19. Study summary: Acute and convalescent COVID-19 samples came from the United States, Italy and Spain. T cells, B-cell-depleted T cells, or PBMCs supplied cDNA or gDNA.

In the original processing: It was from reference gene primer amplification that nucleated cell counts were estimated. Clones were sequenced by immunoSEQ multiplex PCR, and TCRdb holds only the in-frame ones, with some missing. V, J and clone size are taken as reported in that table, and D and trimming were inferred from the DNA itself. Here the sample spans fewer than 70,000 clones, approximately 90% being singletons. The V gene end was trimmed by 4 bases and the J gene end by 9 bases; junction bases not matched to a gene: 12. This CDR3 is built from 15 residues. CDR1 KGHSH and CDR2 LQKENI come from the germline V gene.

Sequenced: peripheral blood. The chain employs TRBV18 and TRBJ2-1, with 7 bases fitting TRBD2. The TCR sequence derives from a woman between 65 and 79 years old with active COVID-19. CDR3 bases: TGTGCCAGCTCACTGGTCCGGGGGGATAGAAGTGAGCAGTTCTTC. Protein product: CASSLVRGDRSEQFF.